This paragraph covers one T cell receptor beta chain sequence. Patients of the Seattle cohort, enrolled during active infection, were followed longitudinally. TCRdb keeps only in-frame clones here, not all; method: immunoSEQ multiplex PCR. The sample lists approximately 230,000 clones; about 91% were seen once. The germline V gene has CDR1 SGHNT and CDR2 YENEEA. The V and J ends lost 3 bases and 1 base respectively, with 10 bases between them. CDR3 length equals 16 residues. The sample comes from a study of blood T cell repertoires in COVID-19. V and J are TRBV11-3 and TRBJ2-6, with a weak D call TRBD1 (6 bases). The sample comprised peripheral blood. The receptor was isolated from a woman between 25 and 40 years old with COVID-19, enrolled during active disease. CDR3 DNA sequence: TGTGCCAGCAGCTTTCTTACAGGGTCTGGGGCCAACGTCCTGACTTTC. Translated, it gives CASSFLTGSGANVLTF.